This T cell receptor beta chain appears in the sequencing data of a study of blood T cell repertoires in COVID-19 (dated by TCRdb to about 2020). For the wider study: Samples covering the acute and convalescent phases of COVID-19 were provided by collaborators in the United States, Italy and Spain. The prospective study material was composed of cDNA or gDNA derived from T cells, B-cell-depleted T cells, or PBMCs. Subjects who had been exposed to COVID-19, were actively infected with it, or had recovered from it provided the deeply sampled blood TCRbeta repertoires that made up the dataset. A freely available public database, intended as a resource for researchers studying the immune response to SARS-CoV-2, is where the repertoires were released. Samples were obtained from the ongoing ImmuneRACE study (first 160 participants) and from 1,000 to 1,500 subjects provided by 6 global collaborators. Nearly every sample came with metadata listing a de-identified subject ID, COVID-19 status, age in years and sex. Where available, HLA class I and class II types were obtained from metadata supplied by the sample provider rather than from assay-based typing.

TCRbeta CDR3 regions were amplified from genomic DNA using the immunoSEQ Assay, a bias-controlled multiplex PCR. The original pipeline was this. The number of nucleated cells in each sample was estimated by amplification of reference gene primers within the assay. Sequence reads were collapsed and filtered to measure the absolute abundance of every unique TCRbeta CDR3 rearrangement. Productive Simpson clonality was computed per sample as the square root of Simpson's diversity index over productive rearrangements. What TCRdb holds here is the immuneACCESS table cut down to in-frame rearrangements. Part of the clones is not present; checked against another copy, under half of the missing clones reflect an unresolved V gene, and the others are unexplained. V, J and clone size are taken as reported in that table, and D and trimming were inferred from the DNA itself. Across this sample there are some 220,000 clones, with more than 75% seen only once. The leading ten clones occupy about 5.6% of the sample.

V has 3 bases trimmed and J has 4 bases trimmed; junction bases matching no gene number 8. CDR1 is given as DFQATT and CDR2 as SNEGSKA, both from the germline V gene (reference sequence). The CDR3 goes from the cysteine to the phenylalanine over 14 residues. Left in the record is the CDR3 DNA by itself, 42 bases read in frame from the first base. One collaborating source in Seattle enrolled patients during active infection and followed them longitudinally through the course of disease. Whole blood was collected in K2EDTA tubes by collaborating institutions according to the institutions' own protocols. For TCRbeta analysis, collaborators shipped samples as frozen whole blood, isolated PBMCs, or DNA extracted from either of those sample types. Results and caveats for the whole study, not just this receptor: The quantity of clinical and demographic metadata differed by source and by participant and was supplied without curation.

As to this clone: Its recognized antigen is unknown. Base qualities are not at hand, and no much larger clone is one base apart.

The TCR comes from a woman between 65 and 79 years old with COVID-19, enrolled during active disease. The sequenced sample was peripheral blood. The rearrangement joined TRBV20-1 to TRBJ2-5, and 7 junctional nucleotides match TRBD2. The nucleotides are TGCAGTGCTAGTCCGGCAGGGAGGGTAGAGACCCAGTACTTC. Its coded protein is CSASPAGRVETQYF.